One and the same sample provided the 12 T cell receptor beta chains below, sequenced in a study of T cell repertoires in cytomegalovirus infection. Antigen specificity for these receptors is unknown. TCRdb independently ran MiXCR on the reads; one entry per CDR3 protein. The table shows 200,000 to 250,000 distinct CDR3 sequences, with 38% occurring only once. The sequencing here drew on CD8+ T cells from cultured PBMCs, taken from culture after CMV antigen stimulation. These receptors all come from a human donor in good health (CMV status not recorded). Some clones in this sample may be carry-over from other donors' samples.

V gene TRBV14 combines with J gene TRBJ2-6; D unclear. The CDR3 is 19 residues long. V lost 0 bases, J lost 0 bases, and 15 bases lay in between. Per the germline V gene, CDR1 is SGHDN and CDR2 is FVKESK. The CDR3 DNA reads as TGTGCCAGCAGCCAAGAACAGCTAGTAACATACTCTGGGGCCAACGTCCTGACTTTC. Its protein is CASSQEQLVTYSGANVLTF.

This chain connects TRBV7-6 to TRBJ2-1; 8 positions agree with TRBD2. This CDR3 region has 17 residues. CDR1 is SGHVS, CDR2 FNYEAQ, per germline. Losses at the gene ends were 4 bases for V and 1 base for J; bases not matched to a gene: 9. The CDR3 sequence is CASSSPKTGGSYNEQFF. The CDR3 DNA follows: TGTGCCAGCAGCTCCCCCAAGACGGGAGGGTCCTACAATGAGCAGTTCTTC. The complete variable domain, with remaining parts taken from reference TRBV7-6 and TRBJ2-1, reads GAGVSQSPRYKVTKRGQDVALRCDPISGHVSLYWYRQALGQGPEFLTYFNYEAQQDKSGLPNDRFSAERPEGSISTLTIQRTEQRDSAMYRCASSSPKTGGSYNEQFFGPGTRLTVL.

This clonotype has only a few counts. The CDR3 spells CASSWKGTAGMNTEAFF. Here the CDR3 DNA reads TGTGCCAGCAGCTGGAAAGGGACGGCTGGAATGAACACTGAAGCTTTCTTT. V usage is TRBV11-2 and J usage is TRBJ1-1; TRBD1 might be the D (5 bases). The ends were cut back, 4 bases at V and 0 bases at J, with 18 bases in the middle. The V gene's germline CDR1 is SGHAT and CDR2 FQNNGV. This CDR3 comprises 17 residues.

The chain joins TRBV27 to TRBJ1-1, with D possibly matching TRBD1 (5 bases). V lost 5 bases to trimming and J lost 4 bases, with 14 bases between them. Per the germline V gene, CDR1 is MNHEY and CDR2 is SMNVEV (reference sequence). The length of the CDR3 is 14 residues. The CDR3 coding sequence is TGTGCCAGCAGTCGGGGGAATCTAGGCACTGAAGCTTTCTTT. Translation gives CASSRGNLGTEAFF.

This clonotype was detected ten times or more. J is TRBJ2-1 and V is TRBV7-2; no reliable D call. This CDR3 is built from 15 residues. Germline lookup yields CDR1 SGHTA and CDR2 FQGNSA. V lost 4 bases, J lost 7 bases, and 17 bases lay in between. The CDR3: CASSSSGAPKNEQFF. The CDR3 DNA follows: TGTGCCAGCAGCTCTTCCGGAGCCCCTAAGAATGAGCAGTTCTTC.

For the CDR3, the DNA is TGTGCCAGCAGTGATAGTTCCCACCTCTACGAGCAGTACTTC. It encodes CASSDSSHLYEQYF. The V and J genes are TRBV6-1 and TRBJ2-7; no definite D call. This CDR3 spans 14 amino acids. V lost 3 bases and J lost 3, with 12 bases in between. Germline V CDR1 and CDR2: MNHNS, SASEGT.

There are many counts of this clonotype. This sequence joins TRBV6-1 and TRBJ1-5; D may be TRBD1 (5 bases). V lost 8 bases and J lost 7, with 21 bases in between. Germline V gene data show CDR1 as MNHNS and CDR2 as SASEGT. This CDR3 comprises 15 residues. The CDR3 DNA is TGTGCCAGCCGAACGGGAGGGACGGGCGGCCAGCCCCAGCATTTT. It codes for CASRTGGTGGQPQHF.

This clonotype has just a few counts. V usage is TRBV27 and J usage is TRBJ2-7, with a possible D match to TRBD1 (6 bases). Between the trimmed V and J ends, which lost 5 bases and 6 bases, there was a span of 11 bases. Germline V CDR1 and CDR2: MNHEY, SMNVEV (reference sequence). This CDR3 has 12 residues. CDR3 loop: CASSPQGGEQYF. The CDR3 bases are TGTGCCAGCAGTCCACAGGGTGGCGAGCAGTACTTC.

This clonotype was detected once. The chain is built from TRBV10-3 and TRBJ2-2; the D gene is possibly TRBD1 (5 bases). There are 14 residues in the CDR3. Germline V gene data show CDR1 as ENHRY and CDR2 as SYGVKD. The ends were cut back, 7 bases at V and 1 base at J, with 10 bases in the middle. DNA of the CDR3: TGTGCCATCACTCCAGGGATGAACACCGGGGAGCTGTTTTTT. Encoded protein: CAITPGMNTGELFF.

In its sample, this clonotype was seen once. This chain joins TRBV11-2 and TRBJ1-2; no firm D call. Deletions cut 3 bases from V and 4 bases from J, with 9 bases between. Germline loops: CDR1 SGHAT, CDR2 FQNNGV. The CDR3 is 13 amino acids. The CDR3 sequence is CASSFGSFYGYTF. The DNA of the CDR3 is TGTGCCAGCAGCTTCGGCAGCTTCTATGGCTACACCTTC. The complete variable domain, with remaining parts taken from reference TRBV11-2 and TRBJ1-2, reads EAGVAQSPRYKIIEKRQSVAFWCNPISGHATLYWYQQILGQGPKLLIQFQNNGVVDDSQLPKDRFSAERLKGVDSTLKIQPAKLEDSAVYLCASSFGSFYGYTFGSGTRLTVV.

This clonotype came up a few times. V and J are TRBV7-6 and TRBJ1-1, with D perhaps TRBD1 (5 bases). V lost 5 bases and J lost 7, with 14 bases in between. In germline, CDR1 is SGHVS, CDR2 FNYEAQ. The CDR3 totals 13 residues. The CDR3 bases are TGTGCCAGCAGCGCAGGGCCGAGGGGTGAAGCTTTCTTT. Protein product: CASSAGPRGEAFF.

The V call is TRBV6-6, the J call TRBJ1-6; maybe TRBD1 (5 bases). The germline gives CDR1 MNHNY, CDR2 SVGAGI (reference sequence). V was trimmed by 6 bases and J by 11 bases, leaving 11 bases between them. The CDR3 is made up of 12 amino acids. The CDR3 is CASSMKGPPLHF. The CDR3 DNA follows: TGTGCCAGCAGCATGAAGGGGCCACCCCTCCACTTT.